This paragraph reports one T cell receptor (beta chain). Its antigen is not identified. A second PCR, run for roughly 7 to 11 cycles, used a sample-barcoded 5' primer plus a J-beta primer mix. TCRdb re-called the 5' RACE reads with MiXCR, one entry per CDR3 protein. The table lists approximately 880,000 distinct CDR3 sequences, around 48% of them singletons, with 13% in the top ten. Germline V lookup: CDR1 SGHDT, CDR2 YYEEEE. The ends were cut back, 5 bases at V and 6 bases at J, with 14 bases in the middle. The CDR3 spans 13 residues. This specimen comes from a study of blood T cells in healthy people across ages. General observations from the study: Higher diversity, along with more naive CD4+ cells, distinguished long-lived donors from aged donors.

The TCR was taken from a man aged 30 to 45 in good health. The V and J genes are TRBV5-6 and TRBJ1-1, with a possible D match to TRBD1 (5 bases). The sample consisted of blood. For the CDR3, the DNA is TGTGCCAGCAGTAATGACTGGGGGGCTGAAGCTTTCTTT. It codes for CASSNDWGAEAFF. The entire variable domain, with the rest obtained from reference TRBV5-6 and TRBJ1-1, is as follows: DAGVTQSPTHLIKTRGQQVTLRCSPKSGHDTVSWYQQALGQGPQFIFQYYEEEERQRGNFPDRFSGHQFPNYSSELNVNALLLGDSALYLCASSNDWGAEAFFGQGTRLTVV.